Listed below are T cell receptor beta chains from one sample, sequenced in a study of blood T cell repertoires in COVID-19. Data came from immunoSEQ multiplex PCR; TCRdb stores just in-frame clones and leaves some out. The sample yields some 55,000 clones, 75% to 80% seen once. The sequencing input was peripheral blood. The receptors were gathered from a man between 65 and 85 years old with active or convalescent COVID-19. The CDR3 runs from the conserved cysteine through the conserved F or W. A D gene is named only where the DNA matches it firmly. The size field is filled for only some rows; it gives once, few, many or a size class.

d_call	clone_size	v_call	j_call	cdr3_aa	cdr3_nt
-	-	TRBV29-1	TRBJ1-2	CSVERGGYGYTF	TGCAGCGTTGAAAGAGGAGGCTATGGCTACACCTTC
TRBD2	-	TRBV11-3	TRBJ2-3	CASSPNVGGGAIDTQYF	TGTGCCAGCAGCCCTAACGTCGGCGGGGGGGCAATAGATACGCAGTATTTT
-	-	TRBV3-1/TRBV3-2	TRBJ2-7	CASSQNREDYEQYF	TGTGCCAGCAGCCAAAACAGGGAAGACTACGAGCAGTACTTC
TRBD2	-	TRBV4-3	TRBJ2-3	CASSQTRTSGDTQYF	TGCGCCAGCAGCCAAACCCGGACTAGCGGAGATACGCAGTATTTT
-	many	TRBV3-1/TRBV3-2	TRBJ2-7	CASSVTLAGEQYF	TGTGCCAGCAGCGTGACTTTAGCCGGCGAGCAGTACTTC
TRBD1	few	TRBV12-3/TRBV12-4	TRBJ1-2	CASSPGGIYGYTF	TGTGCCAGCAGCCCAGGGGGAATCTATGGCTACACCTTC
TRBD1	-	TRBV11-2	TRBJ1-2	CASSIGQGSYGYTF	TGTGCCAGCAGCATAGGACAGGGGAGCTATGGCTACACCTTC
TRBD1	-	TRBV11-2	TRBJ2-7	CASSRTGTNEQYF	TGTGCCAGCAGCCGGACAGGGACGAACGAGCAGTACTTC
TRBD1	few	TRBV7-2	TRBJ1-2	CASRAGTGHGYTF	TGTGCCAGCAGGGCCGGGACAGGCCATGGCTACACCTTC
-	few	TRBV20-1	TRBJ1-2	CSALRGYGYTF	TGCAGTGCCCTCAGGGGCTATGGCTACACCTTC
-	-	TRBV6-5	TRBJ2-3	CASPTRDSYTDTQYF	TGTGCCAGCCCGACCCGGGACTCCTACACAGATACGCAGTATTTT
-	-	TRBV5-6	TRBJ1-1	CASSFWGRFTEAFF	TGTGCCAGCAGCTTCTGGGGGCGGTTCACTGAAGCTTTCTTT
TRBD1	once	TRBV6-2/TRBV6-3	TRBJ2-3	CASSYSMDRTYSTDTQYF	TGTGCCAGCAGTTACTCCATGGACAGGACCTATAGCACAGATACGCAGTATTTT
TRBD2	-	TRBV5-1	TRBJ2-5	CASSLAGGETQYF	TGCGCCAGCAGCCTAGCGGGGGGTGAGACCCAGTACTTC
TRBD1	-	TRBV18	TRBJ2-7	CASGTGGLPYEQYF	TGTGCCAGCGGGACAGGGGGATTACCCTACGAGCAGTACTTC
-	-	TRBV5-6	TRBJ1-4	CASSFLGRTNEKLFF	TGTGCCAGCAGCTTTTTGGGCAGAACTAATGAAAAACTGTTTTTT
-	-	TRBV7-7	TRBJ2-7	CAAGWTPSYEQYF	TGTGCTGCAGGGTGGACACCGTCCTACGAGCAGTACTTC
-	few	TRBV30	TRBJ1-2	CAWSRGWDYGYTF	TGTGCCTGGTCTAGGGGCTGGGACTATGGCTACACCTTC
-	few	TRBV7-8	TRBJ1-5	CASSLGAGNQPQHF	TGTGCCAGCAGCTTAGGGGCAGGGAATCAGCCCCAGCATTTT
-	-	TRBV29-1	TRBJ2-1	CSVDFELPNEQFF	TGCAGCGTTGACTTCGAGCTTCCAAATGAGCAGTTCTTC
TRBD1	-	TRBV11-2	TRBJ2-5	CASSFDRAVATQYF	TGTGCCAGCAGCTTTGACAGGGCCGTAGCGACCCAGTACTTC
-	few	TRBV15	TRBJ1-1	CATSRDRLTMNTEAFF	TGTGCCACCAGCAGAGATCGGTTAACCATGAACACTGAAGCTTTCTTT
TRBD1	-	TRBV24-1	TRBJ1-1	CATSDMGQAGTYTEAFF	TGTGCCACCAGTGATATGGGACAGGCGGGAACTTACACTGAAGCTTTCTTT
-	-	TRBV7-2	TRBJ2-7	CASSPLPGRSEQYF	TGTGCCAGCAGCCCTCTGCCAGGGCGTAGTGAGCAGTACTTC
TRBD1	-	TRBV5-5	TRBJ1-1	CASMGQGIKGTEAFF	TGTGCCAGCATGGGACAGGGGATTAAGGGCACTGAAGCTTTCTTT
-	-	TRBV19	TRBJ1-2	CASAERVGGYTF	TGTGCCAGCGCGGAGAGGGTGGGTGGCTACACCTTC
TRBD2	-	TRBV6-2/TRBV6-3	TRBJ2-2	CASSLLPSGTGELFF	TGTGCCAGCAGCCTACTCCCTAGCGGGACCGGGGAGCTGTTTTTT
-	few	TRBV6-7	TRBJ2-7	CASRSLHRDNPYEQYF	TGTGCCAGCAGATCCCTTCACCGGGACAACCCCTACGAGCAGTACTTC
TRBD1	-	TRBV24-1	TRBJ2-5	CATGQGAQETQYF	TGTGCCACCGGACAGGGGGCCCAAGAGACCCAGTACTTC
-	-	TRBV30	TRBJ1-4	CAWSVPAGNNEKLFF	TGTGCCTGGAGTGTACCGGCAGGAAATAATGAAAAACTGTTTTTT
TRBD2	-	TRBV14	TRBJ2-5	CASSRPGLGRETQYF	TGTGCCAGCAGCCGGCCGGGACTAGGCCGAGAGACCCAGTACTTC
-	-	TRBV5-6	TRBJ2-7	CASSLVPVYEQYF	TGTGCCAGCAGCTTGGTTCCGGTCTACGAGCAGTACTTC
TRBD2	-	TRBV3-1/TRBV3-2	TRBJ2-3	CASSLGLAGNLGTQYF	TGTGCCAGCAGTCTTGGACTAGCGGGGAACCTTGGTACGCAGTATTTT
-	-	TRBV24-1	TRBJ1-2	CATSDEDRFYGYTF	TGTGCCACCAGTGATGAGGACAGATTCTATGGCTACACCTTC
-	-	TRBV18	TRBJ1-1	CASSPPGREVFIDEAFF	TGTGCCAGCTCACCACCGGGCAGGGAGGTCTTTATTGATGAAGCTTTCTTT
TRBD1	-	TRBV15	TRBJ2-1	CATTGTGDNEQFF	TGTGCCACCACCGGGACAGGTGACAATGAGCAGTTCTTC
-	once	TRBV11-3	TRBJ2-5	CASSLLPQETQYF	TGTGCCAGCAGCTTGCTACCCCAAGAGACCCAGTACTTC
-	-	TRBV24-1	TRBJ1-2	CATSANTGLGGYTF	TGTGCCACCAGTGCTAACACAGGGCTGGGCGGCTACACCTTC
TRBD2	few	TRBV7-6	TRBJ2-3	CASSPELAGTTDTQYF	TGTGCCAGCAGCCCTGAACTAGCGGGGACGACAGATACGCAGTATTTT
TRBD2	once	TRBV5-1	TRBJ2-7	CASSFGTSGGVPEEQYF	TGCGCCAGCAGCTTCGGGACTAGCGGGGGGGTTCCTGAGGAGCAGTACTTC
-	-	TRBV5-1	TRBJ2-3	CASSLEGRGGTDTQYF	TGCGCCAGCAGCTTGGAAGGCAGGGGGGGCACAGATACGCAGTATTTT
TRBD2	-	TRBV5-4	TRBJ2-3	CASSLRAGGTDTQYF	TGTGCCAGCAGCTTGAGAGCGGGGGGGACCGATACGCAGTATTTT
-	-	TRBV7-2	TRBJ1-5	CASSLATGRDQPQHF	TGTGCCAGCAGCTTAGCCACAGGGAGGGATCAGCCCCAGCATTTT
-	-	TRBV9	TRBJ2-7	CASSVGPGSSYEQYF	TGTGCCAGCAGCGTAGGCCCAGGGTCTTCCTACGAGCAGTACTTC
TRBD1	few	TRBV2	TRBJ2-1	CARKTGMEQFF	TGTGCCAGAAAGACAGGGATGGAGCAGTTCTTC
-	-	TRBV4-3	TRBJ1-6	CASSQGPGTYNSPLHF	TGCGCCAGCAGCCAAGGCCCCGGGACTTATAATTCACCCCTCCACTTT
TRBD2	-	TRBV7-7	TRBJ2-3	CASSLGLAGSTDTQYF	TGTGCTAGCAGCTTGGGACTAGCGGGAAGCACAGATACGCAGTATTTT
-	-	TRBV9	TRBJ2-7	CASSVVPGPYEQYF	TGTGCCAGCAGCGTAGTCCCGGGTCCCTACGAGCAGTACTTC
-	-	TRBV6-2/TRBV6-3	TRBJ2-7	CASSYSIEFHEQYF	TGTGCCAGCAGTTACTCGATCGAGTTTCACGAGCAGTACTTC
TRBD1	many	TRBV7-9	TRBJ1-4	CASSSGQGIGKLFF	TGTGCCAGCAGCTCGGGACAGGGGATTGGAAAACTGTTTTTT
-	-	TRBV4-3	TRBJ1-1	CASSQEGLTEAFF	TGCGCCAGCAGCCAAGAGGGGCTCACTGAAGCTTTCTTT
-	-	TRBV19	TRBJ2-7	CASTQRGGPRPSEQYF	TGTGCCAGTACCCAAAGGGGGGGACCGCGACCTTCCGAGCAGTACTTC
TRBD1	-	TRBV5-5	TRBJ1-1	CASSLEGQGLDEAFF	TGTGCCAGCAGCCTGGAGGGACAGGGGTTAGATGAAGCTTTCTTT
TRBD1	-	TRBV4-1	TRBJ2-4	CASSQPPARDRGRKNIQYF	TGCGCCAGCAGCCAACCGCCTGCCCGGGACAGGGGAAGAAAAAACATTCAGTACTTC
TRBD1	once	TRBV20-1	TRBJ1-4	CSASTGGKLFF	TGCAGTGCTAGTACAGGGGGAAAACTGTTTTTT
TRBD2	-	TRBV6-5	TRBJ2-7	CASSPSGRGRKQYF	TGTGCCAGCAGTCCCAGCGGGAGAGGACGTAAGCAGTACTTC
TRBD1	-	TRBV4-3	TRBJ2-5	CASSQDRGSETQYF	TGCGCCAGCAGCCAAGACAGGGGGAGTGAGACCCAGTACTTC
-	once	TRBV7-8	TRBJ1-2	CASSLEPRQRHTF	TGTGCCAGCAGCCTCGAACCTAGACAGCGTCACACCTTC
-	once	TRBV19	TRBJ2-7	CASSSEAGSTYEQYF	TGTGCCAGTAGTAGCGAGGCGGGATCCACCTACGAGCAGTACTTC